What follows describes a single TCR beta chain. These data belong to a study of shared clonotypes between healthy human individuals. Division of CD4+ cells produced a CD45RA+ naive subset and a CD45RA-negative memory subset. The V segment lost 4 bases and the J segment 5 bases; nucleotides outside the gene matches: 9. This CDR3 region has 16 residues. CDR1 and CDR2 from the germline V gene are SGHAT and FQNNGV. Measured with immunoSEQ multiplex PCR; TCRdb has only the in-frame clones, and not every one. Of 2,500,000 or so clones in the sample, approximately 94% were seen once. V usage is TRBV11-2 and J usage is TRBJ2-5; TRBD2 matches at 11 bases. This receptor was identified in a man aged 18 to 30 in good health. Some clones in this sample may be carry-over from other donors' samples. Sequencing input: naive CD4+ T cells from PBMCs. Regarding subset: CD45RA+ positively selected. The CDR3 coding sequence is TGTGCCAGCAGCTCCCGGGTAGCGGGAGGGCGGGAGACCCAGTACTTC. Translating it yields CASSSRVAGGRETQYF.